Listed here are 25 T cell receptor beta chains from one sample, sequenced in a study of T cells in Graves' hyperthyroidism and ophthalmopathy. Amplification of TCR beta CDR3 regions used RNA as the template. TCR CDR3 underwent first-round RT-PCR with the HTBI primer set. TCRdb reanalysed the multiplex PCR reads using MiXCR and keeps one entry per CDR3 protein. The data hold around 500,000 distinct CDR3 sequences, with about 16% observed a single time. Sequenced: blood. The receptors shown here come from a woman in her twenties or thirties with Graves' ophthalmopathy.

This clonotype has ten or more counts. The rearrangement links TRBV27 to TRBJ2-2; D ambiguous. This CDR3 comprises 14 residues. V was pared by 5 bases and J by 2 bases, with 9 bases between. Germline V gene sequence: CDR1 MNHEY, CDR2 SMNVEV (reference sequence). The CDR3 bases are TGTGCCAGCAGTGGTGGTCTCAACACCGGGGAGCTGTTTTTT. Protein: CASSGGLNTGELFF.

The J gene is TRBJ2-5, the V gene TRBV9; D uncertain. The CDR3 covers 14 residues. Germline CDR1 and CDR2: SGDLS and YYNGEE. The V end lost 0 bases, the J end lost 0 bases, and 6 bases lay between the germline ends. CDR3: CASSVGGYQETQYF. CDR3 in DNA: TGTGCCAGCAGCGTAGGAGGTTACCAAGAGACCCAGTACTTC.

The rearrangement links TRBV4-1 to TRBJ2-7, with D perhaps matching TRBD1 (5 bases). Germline V CDR1 and CDR2: MGHRA, YSYEKL. The ends were cut back, 1 base at V and 0 bases at J, with 13 bases in the middle. The CDR3 runs to 16 residues. DNA for the CDR3: TGCGCCAGCAGCCAAGTTGTAAGGGGTTTCTCCTACGAGCAGTACTTC. This gives the protein CASSQVVRGFSYEQYF.

This clonotype was seen ten or more times. The chain uses TRBV27 and TRBJ1-6; D is unresolved. Per germline, CDR1 MNHEY and CDR2 SMNVEV (reference sequence). The V end lost 6 bases, the J end lost 10 bases, and 13 bases lay between the germline ends. There are 13 residues in the CDR3. The CDR3 loop is CASRMGWRSPLHF. As DNA, the CDR3 is TGTGCCAGCAGGATGGGGTGGAGGTCACCCCTCCACTTT.

This clonotype was counted only a few times. The chain links TRBV6-4 to TRBJ2-1; D perhaps matches TRBD1 (5 bases). Germline CDR1 is MRHNA and CDR2 is SNTAGT. The CDR3 runs to 16 residues. The V and J ends lost 0 bases and 8 bases respectively, with 17 bases between them. The CDR3 loop reads CASSDSAGAPGDEQFF. In DNA, the CDR3 is TGTGCCAGCAGTGACTCAGCTGGGGCCCCTGGGGATGAGCAGTTCTTC.

About this clonotype itself: A much larger clone differs by one base, so this may be a read error. This sequence joins TRBV28 and TRBJ2-2; D possibly corresponds to TRBD1 (5 bases). The CDR3 has 17 amino acids. The V gene's germline CDR1 is MDHEN and CDR2 SYDVKM. The CDR3 coding sequence is TGTGCCGGCAGTCTGGGTGACAGATTCGCGAACACCGGGGAGCTGTTTTTT. Its protein product is CAGSLGDRFANTGELFF.

Remarks on this clonotype: A much larger clone sits a single nucleotide away, making a read error possible. V gene TRBV24-1 combines with J gene TRBJ1-2; D remains unclear. CDR3 length: 13 amino acids. CDR1 is KGHDR and CDR2 is SFDVKD in the germline V gene. The CDR3 DNA follows: TGTGTCACCAGTGATTTGTCCGCAGAGGGCTACACCTTC. This translates into CVTSDLSAEGYTF.

This clonotype has a count of ten or more. V usage is TRBV18 and J usage is TRBJ2-7; D not resolved. Per germline, CDR1 KGHSH and CDR2 LQKENI. V lost 6 bases, J lost 2 bases, and 14 bases lay in between. The CDR3 has 14 residues. The CDR3 reads CASSGRRVTYEQYF. CDR3 nucleotides: TGTGCCAGCTCTGGACGGCGCGTGACCTACGAGCAGTACTTC.

The chain couples TRBV19 to TRBJ2-7; D gene uncertain. V was shortened by 4 bases and J by 2 bases, with 15 bases between the two germline ends. The CDR3 length is 15 residues. CDR1 and CDR2 (germline): LNHDA, SQIVND (reference sequence). The CDR3 is CASSTGGRLAYEQYF. CDR3 in DNA: TGTGCCAGTAGTACCGGCGGACGCTTAGCCTACGAGCAGTACTTC. Complete variable domain (other parts from reference TRBV19 and TRBJ2-7): DGGITQSPKYLFRKEGQNVTLSCEQNLNHDAMYWYRQDPGQGLRLIYYSQIVNDFQKGDIAEGYSVSREKKESFPLTVTSAQKNPTAFYLCASSTGGRLAYEQYFGPGTRLTVT.

This clonotype was observed many times. The chain has TRBV13 and TRBJ2-3; possibly TRBD2 for D (5 bases). Trimming pared 3 bases from V and 3 bases from J, leaving 13 bases between. Germline V CDR1 and CDR2: PRHDT, FYEKMQ (reference sequence). This CDR3 spans 15 amino acids. The CDR3: CASSFTLVETDTQYF. CDR3 DNA sequence: TGTGCCAGCAGCTTTACACTAGTGGAGACAGATACGCAGTATTTT. Full variable domain (rest looked up from reference TRBV13 and TRBJ2-3): AAGVIQSPRHLIKEKRETATLKCYPIPRHDTVYWYQQGPGQDPQFLISFYEKMQSDKGSIPDRFSAQQFSDYHSELNMSSLELGDSALYFCASSFTLVETDTQYFGPGTRLTVL.

This clonotype appeared many times. This CDR3 is CASNEAGITDTQYF. The CDR3 bases are TGTGCCAGCAATGAGGCGGGTATCACAGATACGCAGTATTTT. The genes are TRBV6-2 or TRBV6-3 and TRBJ2-3; possible D gene TRBD2, 5 bases. Germline V gene data show CDR1 as MNHEY and CDR2 as SVGEGT. The V end was cut by 7 bases, the J end by 2 bases, with 13 bases between. This CDR3 has 14 amino acids.

This clonotype was seen repeatedly, ten times or more. This rearrangement joins TRBV7-9 to TRBJ2-1; 12 bases are shared with TRBD1. J gave up 7 bases and V 4 bases, and 14 bases lay outside the gene matches. This CDR3 has 18 amino acids. Germline V gives CDR1 SEHNR, CDR2 FQNEAQ (reference sequence). This chain's CDR3 is CASSSPMIGTGGSNEQFF. The DNA of the CDR3 is TGTGCCAGCAGCTCTCCGATGATTGGGACAGGGGGCTCTAATGAGCAGTTCTTC. The entire variable domain, with the rest obtained from reference TRBV7-9 and TRBJ2-1, is as follows: DTGVSQNPRHKITKRGQNVTFRCDPISEHNRLYWYRQTLGQGPEFLTYFQNEAQLEKSRLLSDRFSAERPKGSFSTLEIQRTEQGDSAMYLCASSSPMIGTGGSNEQFFGPGTRLTVL.

This clonotype was recorded a few times. The chain carries TRBV12-3 or TRBV12-4 and TRBJ1-3; D possibly corresponds to TRBD1 (5 bases). The CDR3 runs to 14 residues. The V end lost 2 bases, the J end lost 1 base, and 6 bases lay between the germline ends. DNA of the CDR3: TGTGCCAGCAGTTTATCAGGGTCTGGAAACACCATATATTTT. Protein sequence: CASSLSGSGNTIYF.

This clonotype has a handful of counts. Just one base apart from a much larger clone, this may be a read error. The chain links TRBV28 to TRBJ2-7; 7 positions match TRBD2. The V gene's germline CDR1 is MDHEN and CDR2 SYDVKM. The CDR3 sequence is 16 residues long. V lost 3 bases to trimming and J lost 7 bases; unmatched junction nucleotides: 15. The DNA for the CDR3 is TGTGCCAGCAGTTTGAGTGGGCCCGGCGGGAGCCTTGAGCAGTACTTC. This gives the protein CASSLSGPGGSLEQYF.

The rearrangement uses TRBV25-1 and TRBJ2-7, with D possibly being TRBD2 (5 bases). The V end was cut by 2 bases, the J end by 3 bases, with 8 bases between. Looked up from germline, CDR1 is MGHDK and CDR2 is SYGVNS. The CDR3 has 13 residues. CDR3 nucleotides: TGTGCCAGCAGTGAAATTCGGGGCTACGAGCAGTACTTC. Translating gives CASSEIRGYEQYF.

This clonotype was seen many times. The chain recombines TRBV11-3 with TRBJ2-1, with D possibly TRBD2 on 6 matching bases. CDR1 SGHNT and CDR2 YENEEA come from the germline V gene. Trimming left V 2 bases short and J 6 bases short, with 20 bases between. The CDR3 loop spans 17 amino acids. Written as DNA, the CDR3 is TGTGCCAGCAGCTTAAATCAGCAGCGGGCATTCGGCAATGAGCAGTTCTTC. It translates to CASSLNQQRAFGNEQFF. Drawing the rest from reference TRBV11-3 and TRBJ2-1, the complete variable domain is EAGVVQSPRYKIIEKKQPVAFWCNPISGHNTLYWYLQNLGQGPELLIRYENEEAVDDSQLPKDRFSAERLKGVDSTLKIQPAELGDSAVYLCASSLNQQRAFGNEQFFGPGTRLTVL.

This clonotype was detected ten times or more. CDR3 sequence reads: CASSSKGAEAEAFF. CDR3 sequence (DNA): TGTGCCAGCAGTTCCAAGGGGGCTGAGGCTGAAGCTTTCTTT. This rearrangement joins TRBV6-1 to TRBJ1-1, with TRBD1 matching 7 bases. The CDR3 is made up of 14 amino acids. Germline V gene sequence: CDR1 MNHNS, CDR2 SASEGT. J lost 6 bases, V lost 5 bases, and 9 bases had no gene match.

This clonotype was picked up a small number of times. The CDR3 coding sequence is TGTGCCAGCAGCTTAACAATCTCTGGATCCGAGCAGTACTTC. Its translation: CASSLTISGSEQYF. This chain joins TRBV7-9 and TRBJ2-7; the D is unclear. The CDR3 loop spans 14 amino acids. CDR1 SEHNR and CDR2 FQNEAQ come from the germline V gene (reference sequence). V lost 2 bases and J lost 6, with 14 bases in between. Supplemented by reference TRBV7-9 and TRBJ2-7, the full variable domain reads DTGVSQNPRHKITKRGQNVTFRCDPISEHNRLYWYRQTLGQGPEFLTYFQNEAQLEKSRLLSDRFSAERPKGSFSTLEIQRTEQGDSAMYLCASSLTISGSEQYFGPGTRLTVT.

This clonotype was seen a handful of times. The gene calls are TRBV18 and TRBJ1-3; 10 bases map to TRBD1. Germline V CDR1 and CDR2: KGHSH, LQKENI. This CDR3 is built from 17 residues. Germline trimming cut 1 base from V and 0 bases from J; bases unmatched to any gene: 3. The CDR3 region has the DNA TGTGCCAGCTCACCACTTGGGACAGGGGTCTCTGGAAACACCATATATTTT. It translates to CASSPLGTGVSGNTIYF.

The rearrangement joins TRBV7-6 to TRBJ2-7, with 8 bases lining up with TRBD2. Germline V gene sequence: CDR1 SGHVS, CDR2 FNYEAQ. The CDR3 is made up of 15 amino acids. Trimming removed 0 bases from V and 2 bases from J; junction bases left unmatched: 3. The CDR3: CASSLASGDTYEQYF. The CDR3 bases are TGTGCCAGCAGCTTAGCTAGCGGGGACACCTACGAGCAGTACTTC.

This clonotype was seen a handful of times. V is TRBV6-1 and J is TRBJ1-6; D is unclear. Deletions cut 8 bases from V and 1 base from J, with 12 bases between. Per germline, CDR1 MNHNS and CDR2 SASEGT. The CDR3 is 15 amino acids. The CDR3, as DNA: TGTGCCAGCTCAGCTGTGAGGTCCTATAATTCACCCCTCCACTTT. Translated: CASSAVRSYNSPLHF.

For this clonotype: Given a much more abundant clone one base away, this may be a read error. This rearrangement joins TRBV28 to TRBJ2-7, with 7 bases that match TRBD1. V was clipped by 8 bases and J by 7 bases; unmatched bases: 5. The germline CDR1 and CDR2 sequences are MDHEN and SYDVKM. This CDR3 has 11 amino acids. The DNA of the CDR3 is TGTGCCAGCGGCAACAGGGGTGAGCAGTACTTC. It encodes CASGNRGEQYF.

This clonotype has at least ten counts. V gene TRBV5-1 combines with J gene TRBJ2-2; weak D call: TRBD2 (5 bases). CDR3 length: 16 amino acids. CDR1 and CDR2 (germline): SGHRS, YFSETQ. Trimming removed 0 bases from V and 0 bases from J, with 9 bases in between. In DNA form, the CDR3 reads TGCGCCAGCAGCTTGGGGGGAGCACCGAACACCGGGGAGCTGTTTTTT. Translating it yields CASSLGGAPNTGELFF.

This clonotype was observed many times. This rearrangement joins TRBV11-2 to TRBJ2-7; D is undetermined. Looked up from germline, CDR1 is SGHAT and CDR2 is FQNNGV. The CDR3 length is 10 residues. The V and J ends lost 5 bases and 3 bases respectively, with 2 bases between them. The chain's CDR3 is CASSNYEQYF. The CDR3 DNA reads TGTGCCAGCAGCAACTACGAGCAGTACTTC.

This clonotype was counted ten times or more. The gene calls are TRBV3-1 and TRBJ1-2; D is uncertain. V shed 3 bases and J shed 3 bases, with 8 bases lying between them. The CDR3 sequence is 13 residues long. Per germline, CDR1 LGHDT and CDR2 YNNKEL (reference sequence). CDR3 sequence reads: CASSHSRDYGYTF. The CDR3 DNA follows: TGTGCCAGCAGCCATTCTCGGGACTATGGCTACACCTTC.